These 31 T cell receptor beta chains originate from one sample sequenced in a study of response to subunit inactivated influenza vaccine. TCRdb re-analysed the RT-PCR reads in MiXCR, keeping a single row per CDR3 protein. The data show 700,000 to 800,000 distinct CDR3 sequences, with around a sixth seen just once and under 13% held by the top ten. This specimen was PBMCs from blood, taken 4 to 6 days after vaccination. The source of these receptors is a man between 45 and 60 years old who received an inactivated influenza vaccine.

This clonotype turned up a few times. V and J are TRBV10-3 and TRBJ2-2; D possibly corresponds to TRBD1 (6 bases). Trimming took 5 bases from V and 2 from J, leaving 12 bases between them. Germline-derived CDR1 and CDR2 are ENHRY and SYGVKD. There are 15 residues in the CDR3. CDR3 region: CAISLGQLNTGELFF. The CDR3 DNA reads TGTGCCATCAGTTTAGGACAGTTAAACACCGGGGAGCTGTTTTTT.

This chain uses TRBV5-1 with TRBJ2-7, with D possibly being TRBD1 or TRBD2 (6 bases each). Trimming shortened V by 4 bases and J by 4 bases, and 18 bases separated the two germline ends. The CDR3 is made up of 15 amino acids. CDR1 SGHRS and CDR2 YFSETQ come from the germline V gene. The CDR3 DNA reads as TGCGCCAGCAGCCTTTCCGGGGGCATACTTTACGAGCAGTACTTC. It specifies CASSLSGGILYEQYF.

The gene calls are TRBV5-5 and TRBJ1-5; no clear D gene. Trimming took off 1 base at V and 6 bases at J, with 23 bases between the two ends. CDR3 length: 18 amino acids. The germline V gene encodes CDR1 SGHKS and CDR2 YYEKEE (reference sequence). The CDR3, as DNA: TGTGCCAGCAGCTTGTTCTGGTCGGAGATCGGACGTCGTCAGCCCCAGCATTTT. Its protein is CASSLFWSEIGRRQPQHF. Full variable domain (missing parts from reference TRBV5-5 and TRBJ1-5): DAGVTQSPTHLIKTRGQQVTLRCSPISGHKSVSWYQQVLGQGPQFIFQYYEKEERGRGNFPDRFSARQFPNYSSELNVNALLLGDSALYLCASSLFWSEIGRRQPQHFGDGTRLSIL.

This chain uses TRBV2 with TRBJ2-7; D not resolved. The germline gives CDR1 SNHLY, CDR2 FYNNEI. CDR3 length equals 14 residues. V lost 8 bases to trimming and J lost 2 bases, with 16 bases between them. In nucleotides, the CDR3 is TGTGCCAGCCTTAAACTCGGAGTCGCCTACGAGCAGTACTTC. Translating gives CASLKLGVAYEQYF.

The V call is TRBV12-3 or TRBV12-4, the J call TRBJ2-7; D not resolved. The length of the CDR3 is 13 residues. Trimming shortened V by 3 bases and J by 2 bases, and 8 bases separated the two germline ends. In DNA form, the CDR3 reads TGTGCCAGCAGTTTGGTACAGCCCTACGAGCAGTACTTC. This codes for CASSLVQPYEQYF.

This clonotype was recorded a few times. This chain links TRBV15 with TRBJ2-7; tentative D call: TRBD1 (6 bases). Per germline, CDR1 LNHNV and CDR2 YYDKDF (reference sequence). The V gene lost 5 bases and the J gene lost 3 bases, with 20 bases spanning the gap. CDR3 length: 16 amino acids. Here the CDR3 reads CATSGGPVDSLYEQYF. The CDR3 DNA reads as TGTGCCACCAGCGGTGGACCTGTGGACAGCCTCTACGAGCAGTACTTC.

The chain combines TRBV12-3 or TRBV12-4 with TRBJ1-5; unclear D gene. V lost 2 bases and J 0 bases, leaving 14 bases between the germline ends. The CDR3 consists of 17 residues. CDR3 coding DNA: TGTGCCAGCAGTTTAATGACGGGTTACCGTAGCAATCAGCCCCAGCATTTT. Its translation: CASSLMTGYRSNQPQHF.

The genes are TRBV4-2 and TRBJ2-7, with D possibly being TRBD1 (6 bases). CDR1 is LGHNA and CDR2 is YNFKEQ in the germline V gene. The ends were cut back, 3 bases at V and 3 bases at J, with 15 bases in the middle. The CDR3 is 15 amino acids. CDR3 sequence reads: CASSHGTGLDYEQYF. The CDR3, as DNA: TGTGCCAGCAGCCACGGAACAGGGTTGGACTACGAGCAGTACTTC.

V gene TRBV6-2 or TRBV6-3 combines with J gene TRBJ1-1; tentatively, D is TRBD1 (5 bases). The V and J ends lost 5 bases and 0 bases respectively, with 13 bases between them. Per germline, CDR1 MNHEY and CDR2 SVGEGT. The CDR3 totals 15 residues. The CDR3 DNA reads as TGTGCCAGCAGTCAAATGGGGGGGATGAACACTGAAGCTTTCTTT. Translation gives CASSQMGGMNTEAFF.

The chain combines TRBV7-9 with TRBJ2-2; perhaps TRBD1 as D (5 bases). Germline V gives CDR1 SEHNR, CDR2 FQNEAQ (reference sequence). The CDR3 runs to 15 residues. The V end was cut by 5 bases, the J end by 1 base, with 11 bases between. CDR3: CASSQHQGNTGELFF. DNA of the CDR3: TGTGCCAGCAGCCAGCATCAGGGGAACACCGGGGAGCTGTTTTTT.

This clonotype has at least ten counts. The CDR3 loop reads CASSLVVEQFF. The DNA for the CDR3 is TGTGCCAGCAGCTTAGTGGTTGAGCAGTTCTTC. The chain couples TRBV7-2 to TRBJ2-1; no reliable D call. Between the trimmed V and J ends, which lost 1 base and 9 bases, there was a span of 4 bases. The CDR3 loop spans 11 amino acids. Germline CDR1 SGHTA, CDR2 FQGNSA.

This chain uses TRBV6-5 with TRBJ1-1; the D is unclear. This CDR3 has 12 amino acids. Looked up from germline, CDR1 is MNHEY and CDR2 is SVGAGI. Trimming pared 4 bases from V and 3 bases from J, leaving 6 bases between. This chain's CDR3 is CASSSLDTEAFF. The CDR3 region has the DNA TGTGCCAGCAGTTCACTTGACACTGAAGCTTTCTTT.

In this sample, this clonotype turned up a few times. The chain combines TRBV29-1 with TRBJ2-5; 9 bases are shared with TRBD2. Unmatched junction bases numbered 9, after V lost 7 bases and J lost 0 bases. The CDR3 extends over 15 amino acids. Germline CDR1 is SQVTM and CDR2 is ANQGSEA. As DNA, the CDR3 is TGCAGCGCCGGTCCTAGCGGGACCTACCAAGAGACCCAGTACTTC. It encodes CSAGPSGTYQETQYF.

The genes are TRBV6-5 and TRBJ2-3; 15 nucleotides line up with TRBD2. This CDR3 has 18 residues. Per the germline V gene, CDR1 is MNHEY and CDR2 is SVGAGI. V dropped 0 bases and J dropped 4; count of bases not matched to a gene: 5. The CDR3 nucleotides are TGTGCCAGCAGTTACTCCGGGACTAGCGGGGGGTTGCCAGATACGCAGTATTTT. Amino acids: CASSYSGTSGGLPDTQYF.

This clonotype appeared a few times. CDR3 amino acids: CAISDLPQETQYF. CDR3 nucleotides: TGTGCCATCAGTGATCTGCCCCAAGAGACCCAGTACTTC. V and J are TRBV10-3 and TRBJ2-5; no clear D. The CDR3 runs 13 residues. Trimming took off 3 bases at V and 1 base at J, with 6 bases between the two ends. Germline V gene lookup returns CDR1 ENHRY and CDR2 SYGVKD.

This clonotype was detected ten times or more. The chain employs TRBV12-3 or TRBV12-4 and TRBJ2-3; a possible D gene is TRBD2 (6 bases). The V end was cut by 6 bases, the J end by 2 bases, with 12 bases between. The length of the CDR3 is 14 residues. CDR3 sequence reads: CASRGLLLTDTQYF. Here the CDR3 DNA reads TGTGCCAGCAGGGGACTCCTACTCACAGATACGCAGTATTTT.

This clonotype was seen a few times. The genes are TRBV7-9 and TRBJ2-5, with no clear D. CDR1 and CDR2 (germline): SEHNR, FQNEAQ (reference sequence). The CDR3 sequence is 12 residues long. Trimming removed 6 bases at V and 3 bases at J, with 8 bases between. The CDR3 region is CASSLDEETQYF. CDR3 nucleotide sequence: TGTGCCAGCAGTCTGGACGAAGAGACCCAGTACTTC.

DNA of the CDR3: TGTGCCAGCCGTCTAGCAATCGGGACAGATACGCAGTATTTT. Translated, it gives CASRLAIGTDTQYF. This chain uses TRBV5-6 with TRBJ2-3, with D maybe TRBD2 (5 bases). V was cut by 7 bases and J by 3 bases, with 15 bases left in between. The V gene's germline CDR1 is SGHDT and CDR2 YYEEEE. The CDR3 is 14 residues long.

The chain employs TRBV20-1 and TRBJ1-2; D unresolved. The CDR3 loop spans 13 amino acids. Between the trimmed V and J ends, which lost 0 bases and 6 bases, there was a span of 11 bases. Germline V gives CDR1 DFQATT, CDR2 SNEGSKA (reference sequence). CDR3: CSARDVRPNGYTF. The CDR3 DNA reads TGCAGTGCTAGAGATGTCAGACCCAATGGCTACACCTTC.

V is TRBV5-1 and J is TRBJ2-1, with 8 bases lining up with TRBD1. Losses at the gene ends were 2 bases for V and 4 bases for J; bases not matched to a gene: 5. There are 15 residues in the CDR3. Per germline, CDR1 SGHRS and CDR2 YFSETQ. The CDR3 sequence: CASSLTTGEYNEQFF. The CDR3, as DNA: TGCGCCAGCAGCTTAACGACAGGGGAATACAATGAGCAGTTCTTC.

V gene TRBV29-1 combines with J gene TRBJ2-1; TRBD2 agrees at 9 bases. V lost 3 bases to trimming and J lost 0 bases; unmatched junction nucleotides: 9. Germline CDR1 reads SQVTM; CDR2 reads ANQGSEA. The CDR3 loop spans 17 amino acids. DNA of the CDR3: TGCAGCGTTGAGGGAACTAGCGGGTTAAGCTCCTACAATGAGCAGTTCTTC. Translation gives CSVEGTSGLSSYNEQFF.

V and J are TRBV5-1 and TRBJ2-3, with D possibly TRBD2 on 6 matching bases. From germline, CDR1 is SGHRS and CDR2 YFSETQ. The CDR3 contains 14 residues. V gave up 4 bases and J gave up 5 bases, with 14 bases separating them. CDR3: CASSQAPGVDTQYF. The CDR3 coding sequence is TGCGCCAGCAGCCAAGCCCCGGGGGTAGATACGCAGTATTTT.

This clonotype was counted ten times or more. The chain recombines TRBV11-2 with TRBJ2-7, with 7 bases that match TRBD2. Trimming cost V 1 base and J 2 bases; bases outside gene matches: 5. This CDR3 has 15 residues. Germline V CDR1 and CDR2: SGHAT, FQNNGV. CDR3 sequence: CASSLGGGYPYEQYF. The CDR3 DNA follows: TGTGCCAGCAGCTTAGGCGGGGGTTACCCCTACGAGCAGTACTTC.

The chain is built from TRBV7-8 and TRBJ1-2; no firm D call. The V end was cut by 1 base, the J end by 0 bases, with 9 bases between. CDR3 length equals 15 residues. Germline loops: CDR1 SGHVS, CDR2 FQNEAQ. The CDR3 protein is CASSLVVQSNYGYTF. In DNA, the CDR3 is TGTGCCAGCAGCTTAGTCGTTCAGTCTAACTATGGCTACACCTTC.

The chain links TRBV19 to TRBJ2-5; D is perhaps TRBD1 (6 bases). Trimming took off 6 bases at V and 0 bases at J, with 11 bases between the two ends. This CDR3 has 14 amino acids. Germline V lookup: CDR1 LNHDA, CDR2 SQIVND (reference sequence). CDR3 in DNA: TGTGCCAGTAGACCTCGGGACAACCAAGAGACCCAGTACTTC. Its protein is CASRPRDNQETQYF.

This clonotype has at least ten counts. The genes are TRBV5-1 and TRBJ2-7; 12 nucleotides agree with TRBD2. The germline gives CDR1 SGHRS, CDR2 YFSETQ. Trimming removed 4 bases from V and 5 bases from J; junction bases left unmatched: 4. CDR3 size: 14 residues. CDR3 region: CASSLTSGSHEQYF. As DNA, the CDR3 is TGCGCCAGCAGCCTGACTAGCGGGAGCCACGAGCAGTACTTC.

The chain carries TRBV5-1 and TRBJ2-1, with D uncertain. V lost 4 bases and J lost 7, with 18 bases in between. In germline, CDR1 is SGHRS, CDR2 YFSETQ. There are 15 residues in the CDR3. The CDR3 sequence: CASSQQRTALNEQFF. As DNA, the CDR3 is TGCGCCAGCAGCCAGCAACGAACGGCGCTTAATGAGCAGTTCTTC.

The rearrangement uses TRBV4-1 and TRBJ2-7; D gene uncertain. Germline V CDR1 and CDR2: MGHRA, YSYEKL. V lost 1 base to trimming and J lost 6 bases, with 13 bases between them. This CDR3 comprises 14 residues. The DNA of the CDR3 is TGCGCCAGCAGCCAAGTAATTTTGACGGTCGAGCAGTACTTC. As protein: CASSQVILTVEQYF.

The CDR3 DNA is TGTGCCAGCATGGGACAGCCTAGCAATCAGCCCCAGCATTTT. Its protein product is CASMGQPSNQPQHF. V and J are TRBV12-3 or TRBV12-4 and TRBJ1-5; TRBD1 matches at 7 bases. The CDR3 length is 14 residues. Trimming at V came to 7 bases and at J to 0 bases, leaving 3 bases not matched to a gene.

In this sample, this clonotype turned up a few times. The rearrangement joins TRBV7-3 to TRBJ2-2; D unresolved. Looked up from germline, CDR1 is SGHTA and CDR2 is FQGTGA. The CDR3 consists of 14 residues. V lost 5 bases and J 4 bases, leaving 11 bases between the germline ends. The CDR3: CASSPALGTGELFF. DNA of the CDR3: TGTGCCAGCAGCCCAGCGTTGGGCACCGGGGAGCTGTTTTTT.

This clonotype occurred a few times. The chain is built from TRBV10-3 and TRBJ2-1; 10 bases agree with TRBD2. Per germline, CDR1 ENHRY and CDR2 SYGVKD. The trim removed 0 bases at V and 10 bases at J, leaving 6 bases unmatched. The CDR3 runs 15 residues. CDR3 nucleotides: TGTGCCATCAGTGAGTCGTATAGCGGGAGGAGGGAGCAGTTCTTC. This encodes CAISESYSGRREQFF.